The 20 T cell receptor beta chains presented below share a single source sample, sequenced in a study of blood T cell repertoires in COVID-19. The assay was immunoSEQ multiplex PCR, and TCRdb's table has in-frame clones only and misses some. Of approximately 70,000 clones in the sample, more than 80% were seen once. The sequenced sample was peripheral blood. Every receptor here comes from an elderly woman with active or convalescent COVID-19.

This chain joins TRBV6-2 or TRBV6-3 and TRBJ2-4; TRBD2 is a possible D gene (5 bases). The V gene lost 6 bases and the J gene lost 0 bases, with 15 bases spanning the gap. Germline CDR1 is MNHEY and CDR2 is SVGEGT. The CDR3 loop spans 16 amino acids. The CDR3 nucleotides are TGTGCCAGCAGCCCCCACGGACTGATAGCCAAAAACATTCAGTACTTC. Its translation is CASSPHGLIAKNIQYF.

This clone was seen only a few times. The chain recombines TRBV6-1 with TRBJ2-2; perhaps TRBD1 as D (5 bases). Trimming cost V 4 bases and J 7 bases, with 10 bases left between them. The CDR3 runs 13 residues. Germline lookup yields CDR1 MNHNS and CDR2 SASEGT. CDR3 nucleotide sequence: TGTGCCAGCAGTGGCAGGGTTGGCGGGGAGCTGTTTTTT. Protein sequence: CASSGRVGGELFF.

The rearrangement joins TRBV7-2 to TRBJ2-1, with TRBD1 matching 10 bases. The CDR3 covers 13 residues. Germline V gene lookup returns CDR1 SGHTA and CDR2 FQGNSA. V shed 0 bases, J shed 12 bases, and the junction held 2 bases outside the gene matches. CDR3 nucleotide sequence: TGTGCCAGCAGCTTAGCTAGGGACAGGGGGCAGTTCTTC. This translates into CASSLARDRGQFF.

The chain couples TRBV27 to TRBJ1-5; weak D call: TRBD1 (6 bases). CDR3 size: 16 residues. The V gene's germline CDR1 is MNHEY and CDR2 SMNVEV (reference sequence). V lost 5 bases to trimming and J lost 0 bases, with 14 bases between them. The CDR3 reads CASSQTQGYSNQPQHF. DNA of the CDR3: TGTGCCAGCAGTCAAACCCAGGGGTATAGCAATCAGCCCCAGCATTTT.

The chain has TRBV7-8 and TRBJ1-1; 7 nucleotides agree with TRBD1. This CDR3 has 13 residues. V shed 7 bases and J 4 bases; nucleotides not matched to a gene: 6. Per the germline V gene, CDR1 is SGHVS and CDR2 is FQNEAQ. In DNA, the CDR3 is TGTGCCAGCATCTTCCAGGGGGGCACTGAAGCTTTCTTT. Encoded protein: CASIFQGGTEAFF.

The chain has TRBV7-8 and TRBJ1-5, with unresolved D. This CDR3 is 12 amino acids long. Germline V CDR1 and CDR2: SGHVS, FQNEAQ. V dropped 1 base and J dropped 5 bases, with 3 bases sitting between them. DNA of the CDR3: TGTGCCAGCAGCTTAGACTATCAGCCCCAGCATTTT. Translating gives CASSLDYQPQHF. Full variable domain (rest looked up from reference TRBV7-8 and TRBJ1-5): GAGVSQSPRYKVAKRGQDVALRCDPISGHVSLFWYQQALGQGPEFLTYFQNEAQLDKSGLPSDRFFAERPEGSVSTLKIQRTQQEDSAVYLCASSLDYQPQHFGDGTRLSIL.

The rearrangement links TRBV5-1 to TRBJ2-7, with 8 bases lining up with TRBD2. V was clipped by 4 bases and J by 4 bases; unmatched bases: 10. This CDR3 comprises 15 residues. Germline lookup yields CDR1 SGHRS and CDR2 YFSETQ. This CDR3 is CASSGTLGGGYEQYF. The CDR3 DNA reads as TGCGCCAGCAGCGGGACCCTCGGGGGGGGGTACGAGCAGTACTTC.

This clone has more than one count but fewer than ten. The chain links TRBV6-5 to TRBJ1-2; perhaps TRBD1 as D (6 bases). V was pared by 2 bases and J by 8 bases, with 9 bases between. Germline CDR1 and CDR2: MNHEY and SVGAGI. The CDR3 loop spans 12 amino acids. The CDR3 nucleotides are TGTGCCAGCAGTTACAGGGGGGGCGGCTACACCTTC. It encodes CASSYRGGGYTF.

The CDR3 is CAMRTRDWAGELFF. The CDR3 DNA reads TGTGCCATGCGAACCCGGGACTGGGCCGGGGAGCTGTTTTTT. The rearrangement links TRBV6-5 to TRBJ2-2; TRBD2 might be the D (6 bases). The germline V gene has CDR1 MNHEY and CDR2 SVGAGI. There are 14 residues in the CDR3. The ends were cut back, 10 bases at V and 6 bases at J, with 18 bases in the middle.

This clone was seen a single time. The chain couples TRBV5-1 to TRBJ1-3; TRBD1 is a possible D gene (6 bases). Per the germline V gene, CDR1 is SGHRS and CDR2 is YFSETQ. V lost 0 bases and J lost 4, with 14 bases in between. The CDR3 is 16 amino acids. Here the CDR3 DNA reads TGCGCCAGCAGCTTGGGTTTTGGGGGCTCCGGAAACACCATATATTTT. Amino acids: CASSLGFGGSGNTIYF.

This sequence joins TRBV7-8 and TRBJ2-1, with TRBD1 identical over 7 bases. The CDR3 has 14 amino acids. Trimming took 7 bases from V and 4 from J; bases not matched to a gene: 7. In germline, CDR1 is SGHVS, CDR2 FQNEAQ. CDR3 in DNA: TGTGCCAGCACTCCGGGACAGAGGTACAATGAGCAGTTCTTC. Protein: CASTPGQRYNEQFF.

The rearrangement links TRBV18 to TRBJ1-3, with D possibly matching TRBD1 (5 bases). Germline V gene sequence: CDR1 KGHSH, CDR2 LQKENI. The CDR3 consists of 15 residues. V lost 3 bases to trimming and J lost 1 base, with 10 bases between them. The CDR3 spells CASSPNDRSGNTIYF. Here the CDR3 DNA reads TGTGCCAGCTCACCGAACGACAGATCTGGAAACACCATATATTTT.

The table lists this clone with many counts. At the DNA level, this CDR3 is encoded by other sequences in the same sample as well. The V gene is TRBV6-6, the J gene TRBJ1-3, with D unclear. V was shortened by 3 bases and J by 0 bases, with 6 bases between the two germline ends. CDR3 length: 14 amino acids. Germline loops: CDR1 MNHNY, CDR2 SVGAGI (reference sequence). The CDR3 loop reads CASSYGSSGNTIYF. The CDR3 DNA reads as TGTGCCAGCAGTTATGGCTCCTCTGGAAACACCATATATTTT.

CDR3 sequence: CASSVESTGTEAFF. The CDR3 DNA follows: TGTGCCAGCAGCGTAGAATCGACGGGAACTGAAGCTTTCTTT. V usage is TRBV9 and J usage is TRBJ1-1; D is unresolved. Looked up from germline, CDR1 is SGDLS and CDR2 is YYNGEE. V was pared by 0 bases and J by 5 bases, with 11 bases between. The CDR3 has 14 residues.

V gene TRBV7-2 combines with J gene TRBJ1-2; D perhaps matches TRBD1 (6 bases). CDR1 SGHTA and CDR2 FQGNSA come from the germline V gene. The CDR3 has 18 amino acids. V was pared by 0 bases and J by 2 bases, with 19 bases between. The CDR3 spells CASSLAIGSAGANYGYTF. The CDR3 DNA reads as TGTGCCAGCAGCTTAGCGATTGGGTCGGCAGGGGCGAACTATGGCTACACCTTC.

This clone has a handful of counts. The chain combines TRBV28 with TRBJ1-1; D perhaps matches TRBD1 (6 bases). The germline CDR1 and CDR2 sequences are MDHEN and SYDVKM. With 5 bases removed from V and 0 bases from J, the gap between germline ends came to 13 bases. The CDR3 runs to 15 residues. The CDR3, as DNA: TGTGCCAGCAGTGCCGGGACAAGCATGAACACTGAAGCTTTCTTT. It specifies CASSAGTSMNTEAFF.

CDR3 amino acids: CASSVAGAYQPQHF. The CDR3 DNA reads TGTGCCAGCAGTGTGGCTGGGGCCTATCAGCCCCAGCATTTT. The chain combines TRBV2 with TRBJ1-5; D possibly corresponds to TRBD1 (5 bases). Germline V gene sequence: CDR1 SNHLY, CDR2 FYNNEI. The length of the CDR3 is 14 residues. V lost 4 bases to trimming and J lost 5 bases, with 12 bases between them. The full variable domain, its missing parts supplied by reference TRBV2 and TRBJ1-5, is EPEVTQTPSHQVTQMGQEVILRCVPISNHLYFYWYRQILGQKVEFLVSFYNNEISEKSEIFDDQFSVERPDGSNFTLKIRSTKLEDSAMYFCASSVAGAYQPQHFGDGTRLSIL.

CDR3 protein: CAWRFRGNTEAFF. The CDR3, as DNA: TGTGCCTGGCGATTCAGGGGAAACACTGAAGCTTTCTTT. The genes are TRBV30 and TRBJ1-1; D possibly corresponds to TRBD1 (6 bases). The CDR3 is 13 residues long. The V end was cut by 5 bases, the J end by 2 bases, with 12 bases between. In germline, CDR1 is GTSNPN, CDR2 SVGIG (reference sequence). The full variable domain, rest sourced from reference TRBV30 and TRBJ1-1, is SQTIHQWPATLVQPVGSPLSLECTVEGTSNPNLYWYRQAAGRGLQLLFYSVGIGQISSEVPQNLSASRPQDRQFILSSKKLLLSDSGFYLCAWRFRGNTEAFFGQGTRLTVV.

This chain links TRBV30 with TRBJ1-2; 10 bases agree with TRBD1. V was pared by 6 bases and J by 4 bases, with 5 bases of the junction left unmatched. Germline assignment: CDR1 GTSNPN and CDR2 SVGIG (reference sequence). There are 13 residues in the CDR3. CDR3 amino acids: CACSGTGAYGYTF. The CDR3 DNA is TGTGCCTGTTCCGGGACAGGGGCCTATGGCTACACCTTC.

This clone was detected only a few times. CDR3 DNA sequence: TGTGCCAGCAGCACACAGGGGGCCCAAGCTAACTATGGCTACACCTTC. Encoded protein: CASSTQGAQANYGYTF. This sequence joins TRBV27 and TRBJ1-2; 9 bases fit TRBD1. V lost 6 bases to trimming and J lost 0 bases; unmatched junction nucleotides: 8. Germline values: CDR1 MNHEY, CDR2 SMNVEV (reference sequence). CDR3 length: 16 amino acids.